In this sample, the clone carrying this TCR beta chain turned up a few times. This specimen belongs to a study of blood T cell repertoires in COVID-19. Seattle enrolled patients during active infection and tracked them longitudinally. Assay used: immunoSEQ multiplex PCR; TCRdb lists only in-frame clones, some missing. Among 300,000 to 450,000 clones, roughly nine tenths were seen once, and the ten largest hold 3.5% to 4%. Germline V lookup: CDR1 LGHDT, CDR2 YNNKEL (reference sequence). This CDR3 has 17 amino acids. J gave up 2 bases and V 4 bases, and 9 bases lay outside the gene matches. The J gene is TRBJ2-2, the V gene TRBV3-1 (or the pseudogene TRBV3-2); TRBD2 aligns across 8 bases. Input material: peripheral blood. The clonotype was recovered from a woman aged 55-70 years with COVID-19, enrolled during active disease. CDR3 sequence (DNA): TGTGCCAGCAGCCCCTTTCGGGGGGGCCCCAACACCGGGGAGCTGTTTTTT. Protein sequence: CASSPFRGGPNTGELFF.